This T cell receptor beta chain was profiled in a study of T cell responses to AZD1222 COVID-19 vaccine. The study's findings and limits: The study found vaccine-associated CD4 TCRs spanning spike, dominant at 160-218 and 743-854. Spike-specific TCR breadth and depth grew following two AZD1222 doses. Epitopes outside B.1.351 and B.1.1.7 mutated regions reportedly drew nearly half of spike TCRs. Donor demographics were predominantly white British with a female majority; clonal diversity may be underestimated.

Turning to this clone: Its antigen is not identified. It is unclear where the CDR3 begins or ends on the DNA, so no DNA is shown, and the CDR3 is as TCRdb lists it.

Generated by immunoSEQ multiplex PCR, the TCRdb table keeps only in-frame clones and is missing some. This table has 160,000 or so clones, under 95% appearing once. The origin of this receptor is an adult in good health. Sequenced material: peripheral blood, taken on day 0 of MenACWY control vaccination.

The CDR3 reads CASSKQWGQGIFNYGYTF. The chain carries TRBV21-1 and TRBJ1-2; the D call TRBD1 from the table was never checked on the DNA. TRBV21-1 is flagged as a pseudogene. The CDR3 length equals 18 residues, ends included.